This T cell receptor beta chain was sequenced in a study of blood T cells in healthy people across ages (dated by TCRdb to the mid-2010s). In terms of the full investigation: In model experiments, roughly one uniquely barcoded TCR beta cDNA molecule per two T cells was captured by template switching. Using deep sequencing normalized with unique cDNA molecular identifiers, the study measured how TCR beta repertoire diversity changes with age. Two additional independent replicas of 1 million unique cDNA reads from the same blood draw were analyzed for two donors (one aged 18 to 30 and one aged 80 or older). To avoid experimental bias, donors of different ages were spread randomly across the sequencing lanes. Donors were grouped into four age groups: young (average approximately 15 years), middle-aged (roughly 40), aged (about 60) and long-lived (over 80).

The germline V gene (reference sequence) supplies CDR1 LGHDT and CDR2 YNNKEL. V drops 4 bases and J drops 8 bases, leaving 17 bases in between. CDR3 length: 14 amino acids, cysteine to phenylalanine. The DNA shown is the 42-base CDR3, in frame from base 1. This clonotype was counted a few times. The antigen it recognizes is unknown. No much larger clone exists at a distance of one base, and base qualities are not known. On the study overall, not on this receptor specifically: Compared with the aged group, the long-lived group had more naive CD4+ T cells, fewer expanded clones and increased TCR diversity, a pattern suggesting age selection. As age increased, observed TCR beta diversity per million T cells dropped in a roughly linear way, and a significant reduction was already evident by age about 40. Conclusive comparison of naive and antigen-experienced compartments was prevented by the profiling of bulk unsorted PBMCs. A strong correlation was found between observed TCR beta diversity and the percentage of naive T cells measured by flow cytometry. Estimates of total diversity based on one million sequenced T cells were regarded as lower bounds and as underestimates. The CMV infection status of donors was not known, potentially confounding age-related changes in expanded clonotypes.

Library generation was performed with 5' RACE. Sequenced using an Illumina HiSeq 2500. A second PCR of roughly 7 to 11 cycles was performed with a sample-barcoded 5' primer and a J-beta primer mix. A unique molecular identifier was introduced onto each TCR beta cDNA molecule by a template-switch 5' adaptor carrying 12 random nucleotides. Each sample yielded at least 2.5 million CDR3-containing paired-end reads. First-strand cDNA synthesis was performed from all RNA using the Mint cDNA synthesis kit, with priming by a TRBC-specific oligonucleotide. Following uracil-DNA glycosylase treatment, all cDNA underwent a first 18-cycle PCR with the universal primers M1SS and BC2_uni_R. Concerning the study's data processing: For normalization, 1 million high-quality reads were randomly selected from each sample, with every read carrying a distinct molecular identifier. Reads with shared molecular identifiers were discarded instead of being binned into consensus sequences. MiTCR, run with a Q25 quality threshold and the strictest error-elimination algorithm, handled CDR3 identification, clonotype clustering and error correction. A nonparametric unseen species model with Euler transformation was used to estimate a lower bound on total TCR beta diversity. The public sequencing data were trimmed at Q25 with fastp and processed into clonotypes with MiXCR by TCRdb, which kept only in-frame beta chains. CDR3 protein sequences are deduplicated, and each keeps its most common genes and DNA. These V and J calls derive from TCRdb rather than the authors' analysis. This sample lists 850,000 to 1,000,000 distinct CDR3 sequences; roughly half were detected once. The top ten hold around a fifth of the sample.

Donors were 39 systemically healthy Caucasian individuals from Russia aged 6 to 90 years. Each donor gave ten milliliters of peripheral blood, drawn into EDTA-treated Vacutainer tubes. Ficoll-Paque density-gradient centrifugation was used to isolate PBMCs, with at least 7 million per sample. Trizol reagent was used to extract total RNA from the PBMCs, yielding at least 6 micrograms per sample. Naive CD45RAhigh/CD27high T cell percentages were measured by flow cytometry on a PBMC aliquot from every donor. The material sequenced was blood. This clonotype originated in a woman aged 55-70 years in good health. The sequence is built from TRBV3-1 and TRBJ1-2; matching of 6 bases hints at TRBD1 as the D gene. The CDR3 corresponds to CASSPRGQHRGYTF. At the DNA level, the sequence is TGTGCCAGCAGCCCTCGAGGACAGCACAGAGGCTACACCTTC.